This T cell receptor (beta chain) emerged from a study of CD8+ T cells in alopecia areata. Once RNA had been extracted, it was reverse transcribed into cDNA to act as the sequencing template. The data were produced by immunoSEQ multiplex PCR, yet TCRdb's version contains in-frame clones alone and is incomplete. The profile shows some 150,000 clones, just over 65% of them singletons. Study-wide points: Between patients, shared TCR sequences were less clear than in mice. This was possibly due in part to HLA diversity in the patient population.

The length of the CDR3 is 14 residues. Trimming cost V 5 bases and J 8 bases; bases outside gene matches: 7. Germline V gene data show CDR1 as PRHDT and CDR2 as FYEKMQ (reference sequence). Remarks on this clone: The antigen remains unidentified.

This chain connects TRBV13 to TRBJ1-2; 11 bases are a match to TRBD1. This clonotype was sampled from a human donor with alopecia areata. This specimen consisted of CD8+ T cells sorted from blood, obtained at week 0. The CDR3 nucleotides are TGTGCCAGCAGCACGGACAGGGGGCCTACGGGCTACACCTTC. Translation: CASSTDRGPTGYTF.